The T cell receptor beta chain under discussion was sequenced for a study of T cells in Graves' hyperthyroidism and ophthalmopathy. Subjects aged 18 to 65 presented with newly diagnosed hyperthyroidism of less than 2 months' duration. The CDR3 is 15 amino acids. Germline V lookup: CDR1 SGHTA, CDR2 FQGTGA. V dropped 4 bases and J dropped 2 bases, with 13 bases sitting between them. Amplification yielded TCR beta CDR3 regions, with RNA transcripts as the source. Carried out on the TCR CDR3, a first-round RT-PCR used the HTBI primer set. TCRdb itself ran the multiplex PCR reads through MiXCR, one entry per CDR3 protein. The data contain under 40,000 distinct CDR3 sequences, 49% of them singletons. Study-level points and caveats: Separation of ophthalmopathy from stable hyperthyroidism was achieved by a 13 V-J model.

This clonotype was detected many times. Its antigen is not identified. Sequencing was carried out using blood. The sequence came from a woman in her 50s with Graves' hyperthyroidism that later progressed to Graves' ophthalmopathy. The chain is built from TRBV7-3 and TRBJ2-3, with D perhaps matching TRBD1 or TRBD2 (5 bases each). The CDR3 loop reads CASSSGAKFTDTQYF. CDR3 DNA sequence: TGTGCCAGCAGCTCCGGGGCAAAATTCACAGATACGCAGTATTTT.